These 20 T cell receptor beta chains came from one sample sequenced in a study of spatial heterogeneity in lung cancer (dated by TCRdb to about 2019). The paper's findings and limits, for the study overall: The tumor nonsynonymous mutation count correlated with the number of expanded alpha and beta TCRs within the tumor.

Library construction relied on 5' RACE. Sequencing relied on a NextSeq 500. TCRdb trimmed public reads at Q25 via fastp, called clones via MiXCR and kept in-frame beta chains. A single entry per CDR3 protein holds the most common genes and DNA from its merged rows. A total of fewer than 15,000 distinct CDR3 sequences appear in this sample, 3.5% to 4.5% of them only once. The ten largest clones represent 8% of the sample. Read against the paper, the sample's time point label means: sample taken at primary tumor resection. Their specific antigens are unknown. The input for sequencing was lung tumor tissue, taken at surgery. Receptors originate from a male donor with early-stage non-small cell lung cancer.

This clonotype came up many times. The chain has TRBV12-3 or TRBV12-4 and TRBJ1-5, with D perhaps TRBD1 (5 bases). This CDR3 comprises 16 residues. Trimming took 5 bases from V and 3 from J, leaving 17 bases between them. CDR3 in amino acids: CASSHQGRGFNQPQHF. CDR3 nucleotide sequence: TGTGCCAGCAGTCACCAGGGCAGAGGCTTCAATCAGCCCCAGCATTTT.

This clonotype occurred many times. The chain has TRBV10-3 and TRBJ2-3; 8 bases match TRBD2. The V and J ends lost 2 bases and 0 bases, in that order; junction bases with no gene match: 7. The CDR3 covers 17 residues. CDR1 is ENHRY and CDR2 is SYGVKD in the germline V gene. As DNA, the CDR3 is TGTGCCATCAGTGAGAACCAGCGGGGGCCGAGCACAGATACGCAGTATTTT. Translating it yields CAISENQRGPSTDTQYF.

This clonotype appeared many times. The rearrangement uses TRBV20-1 and TRBJ2-5; D may be TRBD1 or TRBD2 (5 bases each). Trimming removed 6 bases at V and 1 base at J, with 9 bases between. Germline V gene data show CDR1 as DFQATT and CDR2 as SNEGSKA (reference sequence). CDR3 length equals 12 residues. The CDR3 here is CSAEGPQETQYF. DNA for the CDR3: TGCAGTGCCGAGGGACCCCAAGAGACCCAGTACTTC.

The table lists this clonotype with many counts. The chain carries TRBV6-1 and TRBJ2-3; 8 nucleotides match TRBD2. The ends lost 6 bases at V and 2 bases at J; junction bases unmatched: 1. This CDR3 is 13 amino acids long. Per the germline V gene, CDR1 is MNHNS and CDR2 is SASEGT. The chain's CDR3 is CASSGRATDTQYF. CDR3 nucleotides: TGTGCCAGCAGCGGGAGGGCCACAGATACGCAGTATTTT.

This clonotype was counted a few times. The chain recombines TRBV12-5 with TRBJ2-7; 8 nucleotides match TRBD2. CDR1 is LGHNT, CDR2 FRNRAP, per germline. Trimming cost V 0 bases and J 5 bases; bases outside gene matches: 15. The CDR3 runs 18 residues. CDR3 in amino acids: CASGLVPDGRAGGNEQYF. The CDR3 DNA is TGTGCTAGTGGTTTGGTACCTGACGGGAGGGCCGGAGGGAACGAGCAGTACTTC.

At least ten counts were recorded for this clonotype. V usage is TRBV10-2 and J usage is TRBJ1-6; 10 bases align to TRBD1. The CDR3 consists of 15 residues. CDR1 and CDR2 from the germline V gene are WSHSY and SAAADI. With 5 bases clipped from V and 8 bases from J, the junction kept 6 bases outside the gene matches. The CDR3 sequence: CASSLRGTGDSPLHF. CDR3 DNA: TGCGCCAGCAGTCTCCGTGGGACAGGGGATTCACCCCTCCACTTT.

With regard to this clonotype: A much larger clone lies a single base off, so this may be a read error. The chain joins TRBV27 to TRBJ1-2; 8 bases align to TRBD1. This CDR3 has 14 amino acids. From germline, CDR1 is MNHEY and CDR2 SMNVEV (reference sequence). CDR3 nucleotide sequence: TGTGCCAGCAGTTTAGGAGACAGGGGACACGGCTACAACTTC. As protein: CASSLGDRGHGYNF.

This clonotype was counted ten times or more. The chain is built from TRBV20-1 and TRBJ2-7, with TRBD1 matching over 8 bases. CDR3 length: 14 residues. The V gene end was trimmed by 2 bases and the J gene end by 5 bases; junction bases not matched to a gene: 8. Germline CDR1 is DFQATT and CDR2 is SNEGSKA (reference sequence). The CDR3 sequence is CSARWSQGAHEQYF. The CDR3 region has the DNA TGCAGTGCTAGATGGTCCCAGGGGGCTCACGAGCAGTACTTC.

This clonotype is labeled medium-sized. The chain has TRBV20-1 and TRBJ1-5; D may be TRBD1 (5 bases). V dropped 3 bases and J dropped 3 bases, with 12 bases sitting between them. The CDR3 extends over 14 amino acids. CDR1 DFQATT and CDR2 SNEGSKA come from the germline V gene (reference sequence). CDR3 nucleotide sequence: TGCAGTGCTAGCAGTGGCAGGGTCAATCAGCCCCAGCATTTT. Translated, it gives CSASSGRVNQPQHF.

This clonotype was found a few times. The chain uses TRBV7-2 and TRBJ2-1; no clear D gene. The V end lost 5 bases, the J end lost 9 bases, and 8 bases lay between the germline ends. From germline, CDR1 is SGHTA and CDR2 FQGNSA. There are 11 residues in the CDR3. This CDR3 is CASSLTGEQFF. In DNA, the CDR3 is TGTGCCAGCAGCCTGACGGGTGAGCAGTTCTTC.

This clonotype was counted many times. The CDR3 region is CSVLVGGGNTGELFF. The CDR3 DNA follows: TGCAGTGTCCTTGTAGGGGGGGGGAACACCGGGGAGCTGTTTTTT. The gene calls are TRBV20-1 and TRBJ2-2, with TRBD2 as a possible D gene (7 bases). Looked up from germline, CDR1 is DFQATT and CDR2 is SNEGSKA (reference sequence). V lost 7 bases to trimming and J lost 1 base, with 16 bases between them. The CDR3 is 15 amino acids.

This clonotype was found a few times. This sequence joins TRBV2 and TRBJ2-2; no clear D. This CDR3 has 12 residues. The germline CDR1 and CDR2 sequences are SNHLY and FYNNEI. V was pared by 7 bases and J by 6 bases, with 9 bases between. As DNA, the CDR3 is TGTGCCAGCAAAACCGGGCCCGGGGAGCTGTTTTTT. Residues: CASKTGPGELFF.

The table lists this clonotype with many counts. The chain recombines TRBV6-2 or TRBV6-3 with TRBJ1-2, with a tentative D call TRBD1 (6 bases). Trimming took 6 bases from V and 4 from J, leaving 12 bases between them. The CDR3 loop spans 13 amino acids. Per germline, CDR1 MNHEY and CDR2 SVGEGT. CDR3 bases: TGTGCCAGCAGGGGACAAAGACTCTATGGCTACACCTTC. Translating it yields CASRGQRLYGYTF.

This clonotype was observed at least ten times. The rearrangement uses TRBV10-2 and TRBJ2-7; tentatively, D is TRBD1 (7 bases). The germline V gene has CDR1 WSHSY and CDR2 SAAADI. V lost 5 bases and J lost 4, with 15 bases in between. The CDR3 has 14 amino acids. CDR3 loop: CASSIAGGYYEQYF. The CDR3 DNA sequence: TGCGCCAGCAGTATCGCAGGGGGGTATTACGAGCAGTACTTC.

V and J are TRBV30 and TRBJ2-1; D is tentatively TRBD1 or TRBD2 (5 bases each). Looked up from germline, CDR1 is GTSNPN and CDR2 is SVGIG (reference sequence). The CDR3 consists of 14 residues. The V end was cut by 2 bases, the J end by 8 bases, with 16 bases between. The DNA of the CDR3 is TGTGCCTGGAGTCCGGGACGGGGAAACGATGAGCAGTTCTTC. As protein: CAWSPGRGNDEQFF.

This clonotype was recorded many times. This sequence joins TRBV5-6 and TRBJ2-6; tentatively, D is TRBD1 (5 bases). CDR3 length: 17 amino acids. The V and J ends lost 2 bases and 2 bases respectively, with 14 bases between them. Germline-derived CDR1 and CDR2 are SGHDT and YYEEEE. CDR3 in amino acids: CASSFPQGKAGANVLTF. The CDR3, as DNA: TGTGCCAGCAGCTTCCCGCAGGGCAAGGCTGGGGCCAACGTCCTGACTTTC.

This clonotype was detected many times. V gene TRBV12-3 or TRBV12-4 combines with J gene TRBJ1-2, with no clear D. CDR3 length equals 13 residues. V lost 4 bases and J lost 0, with 6 bases in between. In DNA form, the CDR3 reads TGTGCCAGCAGTTCGTCCTCTAACTATGGCTACACCTTC. Translated: CASSSSSNYGYTF.

V gene TRBV4-1 combines with J gene TRBJ2-3; TRBD2 agrees at 7 bases. CDR1 MGHRA and CDR2 YSYEKL come from the germline V gene. The CDR3 sequence is 15 residues long. V dropped 0 bases and J dropped 3; count of bases not matched to a gene: 3. The DNA for the CDR3 is TGCGCCAGCAGCCAAGAGCGGGGGTGGACAGATACGCAGTATTTT. Its protein product is CASSQERGWTDTQYF.

This clonotype was picked up many times. The gene calls are TRBV19 and TRBJ2-1; D is ambiguous. The CDR3 covers 14 residues. The germline CDR1 and CDR2 sequences are LNHDA and SQIVND (reference sequence). Trimming stripped 7 bases from V and 12 bases from J, with 22 bases between. The CDR3 sequence is CASKSPRPPMGQFF. The CDR3 nucleotides are TGTGCCAGTAAAAGTCCTCGACCGCCCATGGGGCAGTTCTTC.

This clonotype came up many times. The V gene is TRBV19, the J gene TRBJ2-5, with D tentatively TRBD1 (6 bases). The CDR3 covers 15 residues. V lost 3 bases and J 5 bases, leaving 16 bases between the germline ends. Per germline, CDR1 LNHDA and CDR2 SQIVND (reference sequence). The CDR3 nucleotides are TGTGCCAGTAGTATGTTAAGGGGGAGAGCCGAGACCCAGTACTTC. Translation: CASSMLRGRAETQYF.